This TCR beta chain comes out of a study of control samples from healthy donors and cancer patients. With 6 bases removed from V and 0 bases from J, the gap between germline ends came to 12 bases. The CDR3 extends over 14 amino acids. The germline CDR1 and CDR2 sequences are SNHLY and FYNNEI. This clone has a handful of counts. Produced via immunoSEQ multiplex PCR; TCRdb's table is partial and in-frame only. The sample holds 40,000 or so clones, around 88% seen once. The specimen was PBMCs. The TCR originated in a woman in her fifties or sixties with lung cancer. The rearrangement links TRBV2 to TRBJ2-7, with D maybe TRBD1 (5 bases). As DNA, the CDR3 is TGTGCCAGCAGCCCGACAGTGACCTCCTACGAGCAGTACTTC. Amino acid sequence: CASSPTVTSYEQYF.